This TCR beta chain comes out of a study of cytomegalovirus exposure and HLA in healthy donors. The PCR employed 60 Vbeta primers together with 13 Jbeta primers. Sequenced by immunoSEQ multiplex PCR; TCRdb stores in-frame clones only, minus some. Of 240,000 or so clones listed, roughly 87% are singletons. The CDR3 extends over 14 amino acids. V gave up 5 bases and J gave up 1 base, with 12 bases separating them. Germline V gives CDR1 SEHNR, CDR2 FQNEAQ (reference sequence). The source material was PBMCs. The gene calls are TRBV7-9 and TRBJ2-7, with D perhaps TRBD1 (5 bases). This receptor was obtained from a middle-aged woman in good health and CMV-seropositive. The CDR3 nucleotides are TGTGCCAGCAGCCCCGACAGTATTTCCTACGAGCAGTACTTC. Protein: CASSPDSISYEQYF.